A selection of T cell receptor beta chains follows, all from one sample in a study of cytomegalovirus exposure and HLA in healthy donors. The table came from immunoSEQ multiplex PCR; TCRdb's copy has only in-frame clones and leaves some out. The data contain about 160,000 clones, approximately 85% of them singletons. Sequenced: PBMCs. These receptors were collected from a man between 18 and 35 years old in good health and CMV-seropositive. Both conserved end residues are part of each CDR3. Fields, in order: CDR3 length, J gene, V gene, CDR3 protein.

>15|TRBJ2-5|TRBV2
CASSVSGGGQETQYF
>14|TRBJ2-7|TRBV5-6
CASSTILAAYEQYF
>15|TRBJ2-2|TRBV29-1
CSVFRQGNIAGELFF
>14|TRBJ2-7|TRBV5-6
CASSLVTGGYEQYF
>16|TRBJ2-7|TRBV6-1
CASSEARGPGIYEQYF
>14|TRBJ2-7|TRBV6-1
CATLGGRNSYEQYF
>15|TRBJ2-7|TRBV30
CAWRRFGGGGDEQYF
>13|TRBJ1-2|TRBV19
CASRGAGNYGYTF
>17|TRBJ2-4|TRBV9
CASSAGERGLAKNIQYF
>14|TRBJ1-2|TRBV5-1
CASQLAPGNHGYTF
>16|TRBJ1-6|TRBV18
CASSPPRQTYNSPLHF
>13|TRBJ1-4|TRBV7-9
CASSFGTNEKLFF
>16|TRBJ1-3|TRBV7-6
CASSPYSGGSGNTIYF
>15|TRBJ1-2|TRBV9
CASSPGGTGDYGYTF
>18|TRBJ1-1|TRBV4-1
CASSQDLAATGPNTEAFF
>14|TRBJ1-2|TRBV7-6
CASSLAEVRGGYTF
>15|TRBJ1-1|TRBV29-1
CSVGGGAGMNTEAFF
>17|TRBJ2-1|TRBV25-1
CASSELGSGVSYNEQFF
>15|TRBJ1-5|TRBV2
CASSRQGGSNQPQHF
>12|TRBJ2-3|TRBV6-4
CASSDPGDTQYF
>13|TRBJ1-4|TRBV30
CAWSGQFNEKLFF
>16|TRBJ2-3|TRBV11-2
CASKRSSGGVTDTQYF
>15|TRBJ1-3|TRBV9
CASSRDSGSGNTIYF
>16|TRBJ1-4|TRBV11-2
CASSSRGKDLNEKLFF
>13|TRBJ1-1|TRBV2
CASSGGAPTEAFF
>16|TRBJ1-2|TRBV29-1
CSASWHGDGGTYGYTF
>14|TRBJ2-3|TRBV11-3
CASTERRGTDTQYF
>19|TRBJ2-3|TRBV5-1
CASSLAPSGTAGVGYTQYF
>14|TRBJ1-3|TRBV2
CASSGGGSGNTIYF
>16|TRBJ2-1|TRBV5-4
CASRPLSGGTYNEQFF
>13|TRBJ1-5|TRBV7-9
CASSQTGDQPQHF
>14|TRBJ2-7|TRBV5-6
CASSLAGETYEQYF
>15|TRBJ1-4|TRBV14
CASSQVSGNNEKLFF
>15|TRBJ2-1|TRBV6-1
CASSRTSGGPDEQFF
>13|TRBJ1-1|TRBV6-1
CASSVNRGLGAFF
>13|TRBJ2-5|TRBV7-2
CASSLGRGFEQYF
>15|TRBJ2-3|TRBV5-8
CASSLQRGVVDTQYF
>14|TRBJ1-1|TRBV5-8
CASSLGQGATEAFF
>13|TRBJ1-1|TRBV6-1
CASSEAGDRKAFF
>15|TRBJ1-5|TRBV12-5
CASAPGDRANQPQHF
>14|TRBJ2-7|TRBV15
CATSRTEVRYEQYF
>15|TRBJ2-3|TRBV30
CAWSVHRGAKDTQYF
>15|TRBJ2-1|TRBV6-1
CASRYLAGPYNEQFF
>14|TRBJ2-1|TRBV7-6
CASSLAGGYNEQFF